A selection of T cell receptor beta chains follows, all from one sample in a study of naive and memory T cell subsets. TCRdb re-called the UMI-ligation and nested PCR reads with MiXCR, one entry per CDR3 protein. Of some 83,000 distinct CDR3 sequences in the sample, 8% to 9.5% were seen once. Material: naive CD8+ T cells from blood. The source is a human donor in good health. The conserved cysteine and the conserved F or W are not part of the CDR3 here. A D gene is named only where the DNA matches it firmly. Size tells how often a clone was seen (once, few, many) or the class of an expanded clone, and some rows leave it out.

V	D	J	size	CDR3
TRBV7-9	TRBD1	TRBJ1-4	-	ASSLATGGNEKLF
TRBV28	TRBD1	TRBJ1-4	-	ASNISPGTAEKLF
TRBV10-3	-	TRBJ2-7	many	AISESGYEQY
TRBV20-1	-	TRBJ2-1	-	SASGFPAEQERYNEQF
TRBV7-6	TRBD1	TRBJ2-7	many	ASSSEDRTPGSYEQY
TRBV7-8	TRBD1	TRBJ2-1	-	ASSIRDRDVSTYNEQF
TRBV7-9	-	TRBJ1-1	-	ASSLGGLGNTEAF
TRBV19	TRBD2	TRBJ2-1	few	ASSILLAGGPPF
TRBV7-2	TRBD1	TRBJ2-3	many	ASSLSQGPSTDTQY
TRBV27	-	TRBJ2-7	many	ASSLNTGATYEQY
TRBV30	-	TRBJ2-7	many	AWSASAYEQY
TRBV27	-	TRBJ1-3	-	ASSYGGTIY
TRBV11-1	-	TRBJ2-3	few	ASSLTPADPDTQY
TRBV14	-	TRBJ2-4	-	ASSQGKKAPTKNIQY
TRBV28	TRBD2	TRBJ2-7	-	ASSPLREVGEQY
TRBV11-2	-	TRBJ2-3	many	ASRVHEGLSTDTQY
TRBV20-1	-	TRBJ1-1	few	SASPIGSFSEAF
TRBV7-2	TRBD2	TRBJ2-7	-	ASSSDGGNYEQY
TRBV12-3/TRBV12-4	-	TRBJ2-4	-	ASSGWALAASKENIQY
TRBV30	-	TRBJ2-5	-	AWSGLEETQY
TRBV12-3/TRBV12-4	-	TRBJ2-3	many	ASSSISDPAGDTQY
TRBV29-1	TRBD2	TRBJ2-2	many	SVPLAGTGELF
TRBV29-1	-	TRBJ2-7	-	SVEEVGDPYEQY
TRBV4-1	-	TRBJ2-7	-	ASSQDLRAARYEQY
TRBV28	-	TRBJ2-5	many	ASSIYSGTPRQETQY
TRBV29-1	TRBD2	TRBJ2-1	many	SVEGLAGVYEQF
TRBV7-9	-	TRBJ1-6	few	ASSLGGLLH
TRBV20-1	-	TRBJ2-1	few	SARDNEQF
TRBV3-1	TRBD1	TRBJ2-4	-	ASSQGGGWAKNIQY
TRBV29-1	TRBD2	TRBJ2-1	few	SVPTSGRRNEQF
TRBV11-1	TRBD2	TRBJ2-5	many	ASSGPWGTSGREETQY
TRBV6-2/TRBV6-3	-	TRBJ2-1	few	ASSYLDRNNEQF
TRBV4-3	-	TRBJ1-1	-	ASSHISTGPHRTNTEAF
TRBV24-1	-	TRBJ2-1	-	ATLLEGGGEQF
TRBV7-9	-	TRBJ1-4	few	ASSLAREEKLF
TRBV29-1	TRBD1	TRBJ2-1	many	SVVLWGQGASDEQF
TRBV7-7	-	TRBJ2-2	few	ASSSGRTLNTGELF
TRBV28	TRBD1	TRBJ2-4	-	ASSSGGRGTGVAKNIQY
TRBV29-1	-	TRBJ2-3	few	SVEGGTTDTQY
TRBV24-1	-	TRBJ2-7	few	ATSDKGPYEQY
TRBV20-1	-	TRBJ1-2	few	SARPRGVYGYT
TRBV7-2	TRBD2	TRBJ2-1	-	ASSLLAGGVYNEQF
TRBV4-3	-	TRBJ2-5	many	ASSQYTVDFQETQY
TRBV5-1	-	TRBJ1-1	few	ASTGGIWTRPGEAF
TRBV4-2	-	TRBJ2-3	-	ASSQEGLNTQY
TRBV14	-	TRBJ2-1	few	ASSPYSLSSYNEQF
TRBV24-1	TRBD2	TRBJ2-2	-	ATSDRTSGRDHGELF
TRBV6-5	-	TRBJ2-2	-	ASMMWNTGELF
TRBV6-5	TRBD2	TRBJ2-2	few	ASSPGGVTGELF